This TCR beta chain came from a study of immune characterization of retroperitoneal liposarcoma. The sample holds one count of this clonotype. Via MiXCR, TCRdb re-called the PCR reads, giving one row per CDR3 protein. The sample yields around 10,000 distinct CDR3 sequences, 45% to 55% seen once. Germline CDR1 MNHEY, CDR2 SMNVEV (reference sequence). Unmatched junction bases numbered 14, after V lost 5 bases and J lost 10 bases. CDR3 length: 15 residues. Sequenced material: tumor tissue. This receptor was taken from a female donor with retroperitoneal liposarcoma. The V gene is TRBV27, the J gene TRBJ2-1; the match to TRBD2 covers 7 bases. This chain's CDR3 is CASSPQFSGMGEQFF. In DNA form, the CDR3 reads TGTGCCAGCAGTCCCCAATTCAGCGGGATGGGGGAGCAGTTCTTC.